Below are 4 T cell receptor beta chains sequenced from a single sample in a study of human T cells and chemical hapten exposure. Documented time point: pre-sensitization, week 0. Treatment in this sample: therapeutic diphenylcyclopropenone sensitization with weekly scalp DPC. TCRdb recomputed calls from the RACE reads with MiXCR, one row per CDR3 protein. This table has some 360,000 distinct CDR3 sequences, 5.1% appearing once. Here the sequenced sample was whole blood, taken in connection with sensitization to the hapten diphenylcyclopropenone (DPC). All receptors come from a woman between 50 and 59 years old with alopecia areata. Some clones in this sample may be carry-over from other donors' samples.

In its sample, this clonotype was seen many times. Written as DNA, the CDR3 is TGTGCCAGCAGTGAGGGCAGTGAGAGTGCCAAAAACATTCAGTACTTC. It specifies CASSEGSESAKNIQYF. The gene calls are TRBV2 and TRBJ2-4; no definite D call. Germline V gives CDR1 SNHLY, CDR2 FYNNEI. V was clipped by 3 bases and J by 1 base, with 13 bases between them. The CDR3 is 16 residues long.

V and J are TRBV6-1 and TRBJ1-5; D perhaps matches TRBD1 (5 bases). Germline V gives CDR1 MNHNS, CDR2 SASEGT. The CDR3 length is 15 residues. Trimming stripped 7 bases from V and 6 bases from J, with 19 bases between. CDR3 in DNA: TGTGCCAGCAAGAAAAGTGGAGGGGTAGGTCAGCCCCAGCATTTT. Translating gives CASKKSGGVGQPQHF.

In this sample, this clonotype turned up a few times. This chain uses TRBV20-1 with TRBJ2-4; D gene uncertain. CDR1 is DFQATT and CDR2 is SNEGSKA in the germline V gene (reference sequence). The CDR3 is made up of 11 amino acids. The V gene lost 3 bases and the J gene lost 8 bases, with 8 bases spanning the gap. The CDR3 bases are TGCAGTGCTAGTCTCCAGGACATTCAGTACTTC. Encoded protein: CSASLQDIQYF.

This clonotype was counted at least ten times. V is TRBV5-1 and J is TRBJ1-1, with a possible D match to TRBD1 (5 bases). This CDR3 is 11 amino acids long. Looked up from germline, CDR1 is SGHRS and CDR2 is YFSETQ. Trimming took off 6 bases at V and 5 bases at J, with 8 bases between the two ends. The CDR3 spells CASKQETEAFF. Written as DNA, the CDR3 is TGCGCCAGCAAACAGGAAACTGAAGCTTTCTTT.